The next 23 T cell receptor beta chains were all read from a single sample in a study of cytomegalovirus exposure and HLA in healthy donors. The PCR had 60 Vbeta and 13 Jbeta primers. Sequencing used immunoSEQ multiplex PCR; TCRdb keeps in-frame clones, though not all of them. This table holds roughly 170,000 clones, roughly 85% found once. Source material: PBMCs. The source of these receptors is a male donor in good health and CMV-seronegative.

This rearrangement joins TRBV19 to TRBJ2-1; D perhaps matches TRBD2 (5 bases). Trimming removed 10 bases from V and 7 bases from J, with 11 bases in between. Looked up from germline, CDR1 is LNHDA and CDR2 is SQIVND (reference sequence). This CDR3 has 11 amino acids. The DNA of the CDR3 is TGTGCCACCATGCGGGCGAATGAGCAGTTCTTC. As protein: CATMRANEQFF.

This chain uses TRBV5-1 with TRBJ2-1, with D hard to call. Germline V CDR1 and CDR2: SGHRS, YFSETQ. Trimming pared 0 bases from V and 9 bases from J, leaving 22 bases between. The CDR3 length is 17 residues. The CDR3 loop is CASSLGRPLLDESEQFF. The CDR3 DNA follows: TGCGCCAGCAGCTTGGGTCGCCCCCTGCTAGACGAGAGTGAGCAGTTCTTC.

There are a few counts of this clone. The rearrangement links TRBV10-3 to TRBJ2-5; 7 bases fit TRBD1. The J call is uncertain, as TRBJ2-7 better fits the DNA end. The CDR3 runs 11 residues. In germline, CDR1 is ENHRY, CDR2 SYGVKD. CDR3 DNA: TGTGCCATCAAAGGGGGCGTCGAGCAGTACTTC. Its translation: CAIKGGVEQYF.

This rearrangement joins TRBV7-6 to TRBJ2-5, with unresolved D. CDR3 length: 11 residues. CDR1 and CDR2 from the germline V gene are SGHVS and FNYEAQ. Trimming stripped 4 bases from V and 2 bases from J, with 2 bases between. The CDR3 bases are TGTGCCAGCAGCTCACAAGAGACCCAGTACTTC. It translates to CASSSQETQYF. Variable domain in full (rest from reference TRBV7-6 and TRBJ2-5): GAGVSQSPRYKVTKRGQDVALRCDPISGHVSLYWYRQALGQGPEFLTYFNYEAQQDKSGLPNDRFSAERPEGSISTLTIQRTEQRDSAMYRCASSSQETQYFGPGTRLLVL.

This chain uses TRBV7-3 with TRBJ1-1; 8 positions match TRBD1. Trimming took 3 bases from V and 7 from J; bases not matched to a gene: 4. This CDR3 comprises 13 residues. Germline V CDR1 and CDR2: SGHTA, FQGTGA. The DNA for the CDR3 is TGTGCCAGCAGCTTTGGGACAGGCCGTGAAGCTTTCTTT. This codes for CASSFGTGREAFF.

The chain employs TRBV5-8 and TRBJ1-5, with TRBD1 matching over 8 bases. The germline V gene has CDR1 SGHTS and CDR2 YDEGEE. V lost 0 bases, J lost 7 bases, and 18 bases stayed unmatched. This CDR3 has 19 amino acids. The CDR3, as DNA: TGTGCCAGCAGCTTGGGTTCGACGAACTCCGGGACAGGCAGCCAGCCCCAGCATTTT. Protein sequence: CASSLGSTNSGTGSQPQHF.

The V gene is TRBV6-1, the J gene TRBJ1-3, with D hard to call. The CDR3 sequence is 13 residues long. CDR1 and CDR2 from the germline V gene are MNHNS and SASEGT. The ends were cut back, 10 bases at V and 1 base at J, with 11 bases in the middle. Here the CDR3 DNA reads TGTGCCACCGCGGTAGAGTCTGGAAACACCATATATTTT. As protein: CATAVESGNTIYF.

Here the CDR3 reads CASSESIGGGNEQFF. In DNA form, the CDR3 reads TGCGCCAGCAGTGAGTCTATCGGGGGAGGCAATGAGCAGTTCTTC. The J gene is TRBJ2-1, the V gene TRBV10-1, with D possibly being TRBD2 (6 bases). The CDR3 covers 15 residues. Germline CDR1 reads WNHNN; CDR2 reads SYGVQD (reference sequence). V dropped 0 bases and J dropped 6 bases, with 12 bases sitting between them.

CDR3 sequence: CASSFSAGNSYEQYF. The CDR3 DNA follows: TGCGCCAGCAGCTTTAGTGCAGGTAACTCCTACGAGCAGTACTTC. The V gene is TRBV5-1, the J gene TRBJ2-7; unclear D gene. CDR1 and CDR2 from the germline V gene are SGHRS and YFSETQ. CDR3 length: 15 amino acids. The V gene lost 2 bases and the J gene lost 0 bases, with 12 bases spanning the gap.

The V gene is TRBV25-1, the J gene TRBJ2-5, with 9 bases fitting TRBD2. The tail of the sequence fits TRBJ2-7 better, so the J call may be wrong. CDR1 and CDR2 from the germline V gene are MGHDK and SYGVNS. This CDR3 region has 15 residues. The CDR3 spells CASSEFGSGGYEQYF. The CDR3 DNA follows: TGTGCCAGCAGTGAATTTGGTAGCGGGGGCTACGAGCAGTACTTC.

The J gene is TRBJ1-2, the V gene TRBV18; D gene unclear. The V and J ends lost 3 bases and 7 bases respectively, with 9 bases between them. Looked up from germline, CDR1 is KGHSH and CDR2 is LQKENI. The CDR3 has 12 residues. The CDR3 nucleotides read TGTGCCAGCTCACCCGGGGTGGGTGGCTACACCTTC. This translates into CASSPGVGGYTF.

The J gene is TRBJ1-2, the V gene TRBV29-1; TRBD1 agrees at 7 bases. The CDR3 contains 14 residues. Germline V gives CDR1 SQVTM, CDR2 ANQGSEA. V dropped 5 bases and J dropped 0; count of bases not matched to a gene: 6. In DNA, the CDR3 is TGCAGCGTTAACCGGGACAGCCCTAACTATGGCTACACCTTC. It encodes CSVNRDSPNYGYTF.

This chain uses TRBV11-2 with TRBJ1-1, with D possibly TRBD1 on 6 matching bases. CDR1 SGHAT and CDR2 FQNNGV come from the germline V gene. Trimming cost V 5 bases and J 3 bases, with 7 bases left between them. The CDR3 has 12 residues. The CDR3, as DNA: TGTGCCAGCAGCGCAGGGGACACTGAAGCTTTCTTT. It specifies CASSAGDTEAFF. Filled out from reference TRBV11-2 and TRBJ1-1, the complete variable domain reads EAGVAQSPRYKIIEKRQSVAFWCNPISGHATLYWYQQILGQGPKLLIQFQNNGVVDDSQLPKDRFSAERLKGVDSTLKIQPAKLEDSAVYLCASSAGDTEAFFGQGTRLTVV.

The gene calls are TRBV6-1 and TRBJ1-6; D gene ambiguous. The CDR3 has 14 residues. In germline, CDR1 is MNHNS, CDR2 SASEGT. Trimming took off 6 bases at V and 7 bases at J, with 13 bases between the two ends. The CDR3 coding sequence is TGTGCCAGCAGCCCGACATTCGTCAATTCACCCCTCCACTTT. Encoded protein: CASSPTFVNSPLHF.

V usage is TRBV14 and J usage is TRBJ2-7; D might be TRBD2 (5 bases). The CDR3 consists of 17 residues. Trimming removed 4 bases at V and 7 bases at J, with 26 bases between. Germline CDR1 reads SGHDN; CDR2 reads FVKESK. Written as DNA, the CDR3 is TGTGCCAGCAGCCTCTCGGGGATAGGAGGACTGGTATGGGAGCAGTACTTC. Protein sequence: CASSLSGIGGLVWEQYF.

The rearrangement joins TRBV5-1 to TRBJ2-5; D ambiguous. Trimming removed 4 bases from V and 5 bases from J, with 12 bases in between. The CDR3 sequence is 13 residues long. The germline CDR1 and CDR2 sequences are SGHRS and YFSETQ. The CDR3 region has the DNA TGCGCCAGCAGCCCTGGTGCCGGTGAGACCCAGTACTTC. This codes for CASSPGAGETQYF.

The chain has TRBV19 and TRBJ2-7; D is perhaps TRBD1 (6 bases). The V end was cut by 3 bases, the J end by 2 bases, with 14 bases between. Germline CDR1 is LNHDA and CDR2 is SQIVND (reference sequence). CDR3 length equals 15 residues. The DNA for the CDR3 is TGTGCCAGTAGTATTCTCAAGGACAGCCCCTACGAGCAGTACTTC. Protein product: CASSILKDSPYEQYF.

The chain couples TRBV7-2 to TRBJ2-3; D is perhaps TRBD2 (5 bases). Trimming removed 5 bases at V and 0 bases at J, with 9 bases between. CDR1 and CDR2 (germline): SGHTA, FQGNSA. The CDR3 has 14 amino acids. This CDR3 reads CASSPWTSTDTQYF. As DNA, the CDR3 is TGTGCCAGCAGCCCTTGGACTAGCACAGATACGCAGTATTTT.

As concerns this clone: The sample contains more than one DNA sequence encoding this CDR3. J is TRBJ2-5 and V is TRBV2, with a tentative D call TRBD2 (6 bases). V lost 5 bases to trimming and J lost 2 bases, with 9 bases between them. Germline V gives CDR1 SNHLY, CDR2 FYNNEI. This CDR3 comprises 13 residues. The CDR3 DNA is TGTGCCAGCAGTAGGGACTCGCAAGAGACCCAGTACTTC. Protein: CASSRDSQETQYF.

The chain recombines TRBV19 with TRBJ1-5, with TRBD1 identical over 9 bases. The CDR3 sequence is 16 residues long. Germline CDR1 is LNHDA and CDR2 is SQIVND (reference sequence). With V trimmed by 3 bases and J by 0 bases, 3 bases remained unmatched. The CDR3 DNA follows: TGTGCCAGTAGTATCTGGACAGGGGATAGCAATCAGCCCCAGCATTTT. Protein product: CASSIWTGDSNQPQHF.

The rearrangement joins TRBV6-1 to TRBJ2-3; D is unresolved. V shed 3 bases and J shed 0 bases, with 13 bases lying between them. The CDR3 contains 16 residues. Germline CDR1 and CDR2: MNHNS and SASEGT. The DNA of the CDR3 is TGTGCCAGCAGTGATAGCACCCGGCGTAGCACAGATACGCAGTATTTT. This encodes CASSDSTRRSTDTQYF.

The J gene is TRBJ2-2, the V gene TRBV11-2; no firm D call. Germline assignment: CDR1 SGHAT and CDR2 FQNNGV. V was clipped by 10 bases and J by 7 bases, with 19 bases between them. The CDR3 length is 14 residues. The CDR3 here is CANSPYGSGGELFF. CDR3 in DNA: TGTGCCAACTCACCATACGGTAGTGGCGGGGAGCTGTTTTTT.

V and J are TRBV7-3 and TRBJ2-7; 10 positions agree with TRBD1. Germline CDR1 SGHTA, CDR2 FQGTGA. The J segment lost 4 bases and the V segment lost 0 bases, leaving 9 bases of the junction unmatched. The CDR3 totals 17 residues. The CDR3 sequence: CASSLTGTGTGAYEQYF. Written as DNA, the CDR3 is TGTGCCAGCAGCTTAACTGGGACCGGGACAGGGGCTTACGAGCAGTACTTC.